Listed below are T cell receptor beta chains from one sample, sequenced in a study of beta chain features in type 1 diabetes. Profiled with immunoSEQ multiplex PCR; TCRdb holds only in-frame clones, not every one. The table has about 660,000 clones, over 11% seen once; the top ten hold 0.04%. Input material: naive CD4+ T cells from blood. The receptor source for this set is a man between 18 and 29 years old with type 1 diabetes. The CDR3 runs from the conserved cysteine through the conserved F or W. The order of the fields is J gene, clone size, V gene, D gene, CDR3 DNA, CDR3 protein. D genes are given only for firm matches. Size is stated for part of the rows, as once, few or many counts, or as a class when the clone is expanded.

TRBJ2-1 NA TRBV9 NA TGTGCCAGCAGCGAGCTTTACAATGAGCAGTTCTTC CASSELYNEQFF
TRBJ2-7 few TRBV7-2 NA TGTGCCAGCAGCTTAGTGCGGGGCTCCTACGAGCAGTACTTC CASSLVRGSYEQYF
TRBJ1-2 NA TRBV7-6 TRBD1 TGTGCCAGCAGCTACGGACAGGGCAGCTACACCTTC CASSYGQGSYTF
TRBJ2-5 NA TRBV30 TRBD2 TGTGCCTGGGGTGTTAGCGGGAGGTTGGAGACCCAGTACTTC CAWGVSGRLETQYF
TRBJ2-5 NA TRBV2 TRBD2 TGTGCCAGCAAAGCGGGGGAGTGGGGAGAGACCCAGTACTTC CASKAGEWGETQYF
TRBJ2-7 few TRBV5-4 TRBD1 TGTGCCAGCAGCTTGGACAGGGGCTACGAGCAGTACTTC CASSLDRGYEQYF
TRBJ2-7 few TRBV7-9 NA TGTGCCAGCAGCTCGAGGGGAGAACTTAGCTCGGCGATTTACGAGCAGTACTTC CASSSRGELSSAIYEQYF
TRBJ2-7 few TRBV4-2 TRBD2 TGTGCCAGCAGCCGAACGGGTAGCGGGAACTACGAGCAGTACTTC CASSRTGSGNYEQYF
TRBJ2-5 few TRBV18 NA TGTGCCAGCTCAACCGGAGAAACCCAGTACTTC CASSTGETQYF
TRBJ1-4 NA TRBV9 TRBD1 TGTGCCAGCAGCGTAGGAAACGAGGGGGCCACACGACTCCGTGGTGAAAAACTGTTTTTT CASSVGNEGATRLRGEKLFF
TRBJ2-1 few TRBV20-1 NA TGCAGTGCCCGGGGCGTGTATGAGCAGTTCTTC CSARGVYEQFF
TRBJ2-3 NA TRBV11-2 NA TGTGCCAGCAGCCCGGGGGGCGTTAGCACAGATACGCAGTATTTT CASSPGGVSTDTQYF
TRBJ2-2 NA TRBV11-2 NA TGTGCCAGTTCGAGCCGTTCGGGCACCGGGGAGCTGTTTTTT CASSSRSGTGELFF
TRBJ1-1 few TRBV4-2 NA TGTGCCAGCAGCCAAGTTAAGGAGGCAGGGAGGGGAGTAACTGAAGCTTTCTTT CASSQVKEAGRGVTEAFF
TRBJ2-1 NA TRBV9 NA TGTGCCAGCAGCGTAGTAGGTAGCTCCTACAATGAGCAGTTCTTC CASSVVGSSYNEQFF
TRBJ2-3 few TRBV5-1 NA TGCGCCAGCAGCTTGGACAGGGCTAGCACAGATACGCAGTATTTT CASSLDRASTDTQYF
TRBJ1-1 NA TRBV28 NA TGTGCCAGCAGTGTTCAGGAAACAATGAACACTGAAGCTTTCTTT CASSVQETMNTEAFF
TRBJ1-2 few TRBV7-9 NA TGCGCCAGCAGCCAAGAGGGAGGGTTAAGCTACACCTTC CASSQEGGLSYTF
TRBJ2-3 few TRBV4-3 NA TGCGCCAGCAGCCAGGGACCAGCGGGCCACACAGATACGCAGTATTTT CASSQGPAGHTDTQYF
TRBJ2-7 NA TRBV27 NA TGTGCCAGCGGGGGTCCCTACGAGCAGTACTTC CASGGPYEQYF
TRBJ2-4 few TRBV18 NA TGTGCCAGCTCACCAGAGAACATTCAGTACTTC CASSPENIQYF
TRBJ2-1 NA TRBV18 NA TGTGCCAGCTCACCCCTGACAGGAGACAATGAGCAGTTCTTC CASSPLTGDNEQFF
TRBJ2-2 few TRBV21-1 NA TGTGCCAGCAGCCAAAGGGGGGACCGGAACACCGGGGAGCTGTTTTTT CASSQRGDRNTGELFF
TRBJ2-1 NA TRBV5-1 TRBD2 TGCGCCAGCAGCCGGACTAGCGGGAGGAATGAGCAGTTCTTC CASSRTSGRNEQFF
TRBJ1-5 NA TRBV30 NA TGTGCCTGGAGTGTACGAAATAATCAGCCCCAGCATTTT CAWSVRNNQPQHF
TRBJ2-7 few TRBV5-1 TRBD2 TGCGCCAGCAGCTTGGTGGTAGCGGGCTCCTACGAGCAGTACTTC CASSLVVAGSYEQYF
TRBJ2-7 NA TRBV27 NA TGTGCCAGCAGTTTAATGGGTGGATACGAGCAGTACTTC CASSLMGGYEQYF
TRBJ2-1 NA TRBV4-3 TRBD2 TGCGCCAGCAGCCAAGGAGGGACTAGACACAATGAGCAGTTCTTC CASSQGGTRHNEQFF
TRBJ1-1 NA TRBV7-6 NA TGTGCCAGCAGCTTAGCGGCAGAGTTGAACACTGAAGCTTTCTTT CASSLAAELNTEAFF
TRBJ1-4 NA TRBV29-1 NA TGCAGCGGTGCGGACAGACAAAATGAAAAACTGTTTTTT CSGADRQNEKLFF
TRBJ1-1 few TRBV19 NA TGTGCCAGTAGCAGGGAGGGCACTGAAGCTTTCTTT CASSREGTEAFF
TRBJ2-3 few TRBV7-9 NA TGTGCCATCCGAAGAGGGCCAGCAACAGATACGCAGTATTTT CAIRRGPATDTQYF
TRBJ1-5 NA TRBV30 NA TGTGCCTGGAGTGATGGACTAGGAGGGAGTCAGCCCCAGCATTTT CAWSDGLGGSQPQHF